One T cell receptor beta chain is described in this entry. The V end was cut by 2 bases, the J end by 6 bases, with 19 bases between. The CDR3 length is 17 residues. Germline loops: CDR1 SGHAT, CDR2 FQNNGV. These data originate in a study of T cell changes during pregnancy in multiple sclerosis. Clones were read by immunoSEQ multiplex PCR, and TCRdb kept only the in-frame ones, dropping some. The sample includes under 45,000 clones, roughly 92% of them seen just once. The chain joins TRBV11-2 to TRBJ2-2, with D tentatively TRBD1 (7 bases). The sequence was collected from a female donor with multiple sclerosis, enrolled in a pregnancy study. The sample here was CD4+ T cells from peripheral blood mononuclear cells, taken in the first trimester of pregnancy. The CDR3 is CASSLRGQGDLAGELFF. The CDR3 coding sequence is TGTGCCAGCAGCTTAAGGGGTCAGGGGGACTTGGCCGGGGAGCTGTTTTTT.